This T cell receptor (beta chain) was recovered during a study of identical twins. Points from the study as a whole: In monozygotic twins, models underestimated the sharing of out-of-frame TCR alpha. The degree of excess twin sharing was weaker in beta out-of-frame sequences.

After template switching added a universal primer site, the resulting cDNA carried unique molecular identifiers. MiXCR was run by TCRdb on the 5' RACE reads, yielding one entry per CDR3 protein. The table lists about 100,000 distinct CDR3 sequences, under 6.5% of them singletons. V was clipped by 2 bases and J by 0 bases, with 11 bases between them. The CDR3 totals 16 residues. Germline V gene data show CDR1 as MNHEY and CDR2 as SVGEGT. This clonotype occurred many times. The antigen is not known. Healthy Caucasians provided all donations. The sequence was obtained from a woman aged 45 to 65 in good health. Specimen: memory T cells sorted from blood. The rearrangement links TRBV6-2 or TRBV6-3 to TRBJ2-1; D is unresolved. The CDR3 DNA is TGTGCCAGCAGTTACCCCAAGGGTGCCTCCTACAATGAGCAGTTCTTC. This sequence encodes CASSYPKGASYNEQFF.